This is a list of T cell receptor beta chains from one sample in a study of human T cells and chemical hapten exposure. TCRdb processed the RACE reads anew with MiXCR; each CDR3 protein has one entry. The sample contains under 300,000 distinct CDR3 sequences, around 7% of which appear only once. Here the sequenced sample was whole blood, taken in connection with sensitization to the hapten diphenylcyclopropenone (DPC). All receptors come from a man in his late teens or twenties with alopecia areata. Some clones in this sample may be carry-over from other donors' samples. Both conserved end residues are part of each CDR3. The D gene is left open where the match is weak. Size tells how often a clone was seen (once, few, many) or the class of an expanded clone, and some rows leave it out.

v_gene	abundance	j_gene	d_gene	CDR3aa	CDR3nt
TRBV29-1	few	TRBJ1-2	-	CSVDPREGRYGYTF	TGCAGCGTTGATCCGAGGGAAGGACGCTATGGCTACACCTTC
TRBV6-6	-	TRBJ1-5	-	CASRIPGDLDQPQHF	TGTGCCAGCAGAATCCCAGGGGACCTGGATCAGCCCCAGCATTTT
TRBV5-1	many	TRBJ1-6	-	CASSHRTGRDSYNSPLHF	TGCGCCAGCAGCCACCGGACGGGACGAGACTCCTATAATTCACCCCTCCACTTT
TRBV12-3/TRBV12-4	many	TRBJ1-6	TRBD1	CASSLQGAGNSPLHF	TGTGCCAGCAGTTTACAGGGGGCGGGCAATTCACCCCTCCACTTT
TRBV7-2	few	TRBJ1-2	-	CASSLGQGSNYGYTF	TGTGCCAGCAGCTTAGGGCAGGGCTCTAACTATGGCTACACCTTC
TRBV6-2/TRBV6-3	-	TRBJ2-1	TRBD2	CASSRLAGPHNEQFF	TGTGCCAGCAGCCGACTAGCGGGGCCCCACAATGAGCAGTTCTTC
TRBV6-2/TRBV6-3	few	TRBJ1-1	-	CASSYPGVVIEAFF	TGTGCCAGCAGTTACCCCGGGGTTGTGATTGAAGCTTTCTTT
TRBV5-1	-	TRBJ2-1	-	CASSLGAWDEQFF	TGCGCCAGCAGCTTAGGTGCGTGGGATGAGCAGTTCTTC
TRBV29-1	-	TRBJ2-5	-	CSGRAAETQYF	TGCAGCGGACGGGCGGCGGAGACCCAGTACTTC
TRBV6-2/TRBV6-3	few	TRBJ2-2	-	CASSAEFGTSNTGELFF	TGTGCCAGCAGTGCGGAATTTGGGACATCGAACACCGGGGAGCTGTTTTTT
TRBV18	-	TRBJ1-5	TRBD1	CASSTTGQGNQPQHF	TGTGCCAGCTCAACCACGGGACAGGGTAATCAGCCCCAGCATTTT
TRBV4-3	many	TRBJ2-3	-	CASSQDRSFDTQYF	TGCGCCAGCAGCCAAGATCGCAGCTTTGATACGCAGTATTTT
TRBV10-3	-	TRBJ2-5	-	CAIRATGSQETQYF	TGTGCCATCAGGGCCACAGGGTCCCAAGAGACCCAGTACTTC
TRBV6-5	many	TRBJ2-5	TRBD2	CASSYSGSGGPAETQYF	TGTGCCAGCAGTTACTCTGGTAGCGGGGGGCCCGCAGAGACCCAGTACTTC
TRBV5-1	-	TRBJ2-3	-	CASSLGSSDTQYF	TGCGCCAGCAGCTTGGGTTCCTCAGATACGCAGTATTTT
TRBV18	-	TRBJ1-3	TRBD1	CASSRVRDRGLSSSGNTIYF	TGTGCCAGCTCACGCGTCCGGGACAGGGGACTCTCTTCCTCTGGAAACACCATATATTTT
TRBV4-2	few	TRBJ2-1	TRBD1	CASSQPGTDNEQFF	TGTGCCAGCAGCCAACCCGGGACAGACAATGAGCAGTTCTTC
TRBV28	few	TRBJ1-1	-	CASSLEQGSRVHFF	TGTGCCAGCAGTTTAGAGCAGGGGTCGCGCGTGCATTTCTTT
TRBV6-2/TRBV6-3	-	TRBJ1-6	TRBD1	CASSYRRHTGASSYNSPLHF	TGTGCCAGCAGTTACCGACGACATACAGGGGCGAGCTCCTATAATTCACCCCTCCACTTT
TRBV11-1	-	TRBJ2-5	TRBD2	CASSLAGLGETQYF	TGTGCCAGCAGCTTAGCTGGACTAGGAGAGACCCAGTACTTC